These 21 T cell receptor beta chains came from one sample sequenced in a study of blood T cell repertoires in COVID-19. Here immunoSEQ multiplex PCR was the method, and the copy in TCRdb shows in-frame clones only, minus some. Of roughly 110,000 clones listed, approximately 81% are singletons. Source material: peripheral blood. These receptor sequences come from a human donor in a cohort sampled during active COVID-19.

The rearrangement uses TRBV24-1 and TRBJ1-6, with D perhaps TRBD1 (6 bases). Germline V gene data show CDR1 as KGHDR and CDR2 as SFDVKD. CDR3 length: 13 residues. V lost 9 bases and J lost 8, with 13 bases in between. The CDR3 coding sequence is TGTGCCACCCAAGGTTCAGGGGATTCACCCCTCCACTTT. Translated: CATQGSGDSPLHF.

This rearrangement joins TRBV15 to TRBJ1-1; D gene uncertain. This CDR3 comprises 13 residues. With 3 bases removed from V and 5 bases from J, the gap between germline ends came to 10 bases. Germline loops: CDR1 LNHNV, CDR2 YYDKDF (reference sequence). Written as DNA, the CDR3 is TGTGCCACCAGCAGCCCGTCGGTGACTGAAGCTTTCTTT. Its translation: CATSSPSVTEAFF.

The chain joins TRBV6-6 to TRBJ2-3, with a possible D match to TRBD2 (5 bases). Germline CDR1 is MNHNY and CDR2 is SVGAGI (reference sequence). This CDR3 spans 13 amino acids. The V gene lost 6 bases and the J gene lost 2 bases, with 9 bases spanning the gap. The CDR3 DNA sequence: TGTGCCAGCAGCTCGACTATCACAGATACGCAGTATTTT. Translated: CASSSTITDTQYF.

The chain employs TRBV25-1 and TRBJ2-2; weak D call: TRBD2 (7 bases). This CDR3 contains 16 residues. The ends were cut back, 8 bases at V and 7 bases at J, with 23 bases in the middle. Looked up from germline, CDR1 is MGHDK and CDR2 is SYGVNS. CDR3 sequence (DNA): TGTGCCAGCCAAAGGGGGGAGGGGAGGGCCAGCGGGGAGCTGTTTTTT. It is translated as CASQRGEGRASGELFF.

The chain uses TRBV7-3 and TRBJ2-3; 10 bases fit TRBD1. V lost 5 bases, J lost 0 bases, and 11 bases stayed unmatched. Germline CDR1 is SGHTA and CDR2 is FQGTGA. There are 18 residues in the CDR3. The CDR3 loop reads CASSPPLSTGGSTDTQYF. CDR3 nucleotide sequence: TGTGCCAGCAGCCCCCCCCTCTCGACAGGGGGCAGCACAGATACGCAGTATTTT.

The J gene is TRBJ2-2, the V gene TRBV5-1; D may be TRBD2 (7 bases). The CDR3 loop spans 16 amino acids. CDR1 is SGHRS, CDR2 YFSETQ, per germline. The V end was cut by 5 bases, the J end by 2 bases, with 16 bases between. The CDR3 DNA reads as TGCGCCAGCAGGGAGGGCGGGGGCCTTAACACCGGGGAGCTGTTTTTT. Amino acids: CASREGGGLNTGELFF. The full variable domain, rest sourced from reference TRBV5-1 and TRBJ2-2, is KAGVTQTPRYLIKTRGQQVTLSCSPISGHRSVSWYQQTPGQGLQFLFEYFSETQRNKGNFPGRFSGRQFSNSRSEMNVSTLELGDSALYLCASREGGGLNTGELFFGEGSRLTVL.

This sequence joins TRBV3-1 (or the pseudogene TRBV3-2) and TRBJ2-2; no reliable D call. The CDR3 contains 12 residues. The V and J ends lost 5 bases and 6 bases respectively, with 7 bases between them. Germline V gene lookup returns CDR1 LGHDT and CDR2 YNNKEL (reference sequence). CDR3 loop: CASSFLSGELFF. Written as DNA, the CDR3 is TGTGCCAGCAGCTTCTTGTCCGGGGAGCTGTTTTTT.

The chain carries TRBV6-2 or TRBV6-3 and TRBJ2-6, with 9 positions matching TRBD1. CDR1 and CDR2 from the germline V gene are MNHEY and SVGEGT. This CDR3 is 18 amino acids long. V lost 1 base to trimming and J lost 2 bases; unmatched junction nucleotides: 6. DNA of the CDR3: TGTGCCAGCAGTTACTTCAAGGGACAGGGCACTGGGGCCAACGTCCTGACTTTC. Amino acids: CASSYFKGQGTGANVLTF.

The chain's CDR3 is CASSDLRQGFWEQYF. As DNA, the CDR3 is TGTGCCAGCAGTGACCTCCGTCAGGGGTTTTGGGAGCAGTACTTC. The chain recombines TRBV2 with TRBJ2-7, with D possibly TRBD1 on 6 matching bases. Trimming left V 3 bases short and J 7 bases short, with 19 bases between. Germline loops: CDR1 SNHLY, CDR2 FYNNEI. The CDR3 consists of 15 residues. Supplemented by reference TRBV2 and TRBJ2-7, the full variable domain reads EPEVTQTPSHQVTQMGQEVILRCVPISNHLYFYWYRQILGQKVEFLVSFYNNEISEKSEIFDDQFSVERPDGSNFTLKIRSTKLEDSAMYFCASSDLRQGFWEQYFGPGTRLTVT.

The chain carries TRBV3-1 (or the pseudogene TRBV3-2) and TRBJ2-2, with TRBD1 as a possible D gene (6 bases). V shed 3 bases and J shed 4 bases, with 9 bases lying between them. The V gene's germline CDR1 is LGHDT and CDR2 YNNKEL (reference sequence). The CDR3 contains 14 residues. DNA of the CDR3: TGTGCCAGCAGCCAGGGACACTTCACCGGGGAGCTGTTTTTT. It yields the protein CASSQGHFTGELFF.

V usage is TRBV5-1 and J usage is TRBJ2-1, with unresolved D. The CDR3 has 12 residues. V dropped 7 bases and J dropped 9 bases, with 14 bases sitting between them. Germline CDR1 and CDR2: SGHRS and YFSETQ. The chain's CDR3 is CASPRILSEQFF. CDR3 nucleotides: TGCGCCAGCCCGCGGATATTGAGTGAGCAGTTCTTC.

In DNA, the CDR3 is TGTGCCAGCAGTTTCCTGGGGGACAGCAAATACGAGCAGTACTTC. Its translation: CASSFLGDSKYEQYF. The genes are TRBV28 and TRBJ2-7, with 7 bases identical to TRBD1. The length of the CDR3 is 15 residues. The germline V gene has CDR1 MDHEN and CDR2 SYDVKM. V shed 3 bases and J 4 bases; nucleotides not matched to a gene: 9.

The genes are TRBV5-6 and TRBJ2-5; 9 nucleotides agree with TRBD1. V lost 3 bases to trimming and J lost 4 bases; unmatched junction nucleotides: 10. Germline V gene lookup returns CDR1 SGHDT and CDR2 YYEEEE. The CDR3 consists of 16 residues. As DNA, the CDR3 is TGTGCCAGCAGCTCACCGATAGACAGGGGGGCAGAGACCCAGTACTTC. This codes for CASSSPIDRGAETQYF.

The V and J genes are TRBV6-2 or TRBV6-3 and TRBJ2-5; 10 bases are shared with TRBD1. There are 14 residues in the CDR3. Germline V CDR1 and CDR2: MNHEY, SVGEGT. V lost 4 bases and J lost 6; bases outside the gene matches: 5. The CDR3 loop is CASSLDRGLKTQYF. The CDR3, as DNA: TGTGCCAGCAGTTTAGACAGGGGGCTTAAGACCCAGTACTTC.

The V call is TRBV10-1, the J call TRBJ2-3; 7 bases map to TRBD1. The CDR3 covers 13 residues. V gave up 6 bases and J gave up 6 bases; unmatched junction bases: 6. Germline CDR1 reads WNHNN; CDR2 reads SYGVQD (reference sequence). The DNA of the CDR3 is TGCGCCAGCAGCACGACAGGGCCCGATACGCAGTATTTT. It encodes CASSTTGPDTQYF.

The chain employs TRBV3-1 (or the pseudogene TRBV3-2) and TRBJ1-4, with TRBD1 matching 9 bases. The CDR3 is made up of 15 amino acids. Germline lookup yields CDR1 LGHDT and CDR2 YNNKEL (reference sequence). Trimming took 3 bases from V and 5 from J; bases not matched to a gene: 4. The CDR3 sequence: CASSQWDRENEKLFF. CDR3 DNA: TGTGCCAGCAGCCAGTGGGACAGGGAGAATGAAAAACTGTTTTTT.

This clone occurred once. This CDR3 is CASSLGQGYLEGTQYF. The CDR3 nucleotides read TGTGCCAGCAGTTTAGGGCAGGGCTACTTGGAAGGGACCCAGTACTTC. V and J are TRBV27 and TRBJ2-5, with D tentatively TRBD1 (5 bases). From germline, CDR1 is MNHEY and CDR2 SMNVEV (reference sequence). The germline V and J ends were trimmed by 2 bases and 7 bases, with 20 bases remaining between them. The CDR3 runs to 16 residues.

The rearrangement links TRBV10-2 to TRBJ1-5; TRBD1 matches at 7 bases. The V gene end was trimmed by 4 bases and the J gene end by 4 bases; junction bases not matched to a gene: 7. The CDR3 is 15 residues long. CDR1 and CDR2 (germline): WSHSY, SAAADI. The CDR3 DNA reads TGCGCCAGCAGTGGCGGACAGGCGACAAATCAGCCCCAGCATTTT. This translates into CASSGGQATNQPQHF.

V usage is TRBV15 and J usage is TRBJ2-7; 8 nucleotides align to TRBD1. The V and J ends lost 6 bases and 0 bases, in that order; junction bases with no gene match: 4. CDR1 and CDR2 from the germline V gene are LNHNV and YYDKDF (reference sequence). This CDR3 comprises 14 residues. In nucleotides, the CDR3 is TGTGCCACCAGGGACAGGGAAAGCTCCTACGAGCAGTACTTC. Its protein product is CATRDRESSYEQYF.

V usage is TRBV7-6 and J usage is TRBJ1-5, with TRBD1 as a possible D gene (5 bases). V lost 3 bases and J 0 bases, leaving 15 bases between the germline ends. Germline CDR1 is SGHVS and CDR2 is FNYEAQ. The CDR3 is 17 amino acids. The DNA of the CDR3 is TGTGCCAGCAGCTTCGGGGCGGGGCGGGGTAGCAATCAGCCCCAGCATTTT. It yields the protein CASSFGAGRGSNQPQHF.

The genes are TRBV7-9 and TRBJ2-7; 11 bases fit TRBD2. This CDR3 comprises 15 residues. CDR1 SEHNR and CDR2 FQNEAQ come from the germline V gene (reference sequence). V lost 4 bases, J lost 0 bases, and 2 bases stayed unmatched. Here the CDR3 DNA reads TGTGCCAGCAGCTCCGGGACTAGCGGCTCCTACGAGCAGTACTTC. Encoded protein: CASSSGTSGSYEQYF.